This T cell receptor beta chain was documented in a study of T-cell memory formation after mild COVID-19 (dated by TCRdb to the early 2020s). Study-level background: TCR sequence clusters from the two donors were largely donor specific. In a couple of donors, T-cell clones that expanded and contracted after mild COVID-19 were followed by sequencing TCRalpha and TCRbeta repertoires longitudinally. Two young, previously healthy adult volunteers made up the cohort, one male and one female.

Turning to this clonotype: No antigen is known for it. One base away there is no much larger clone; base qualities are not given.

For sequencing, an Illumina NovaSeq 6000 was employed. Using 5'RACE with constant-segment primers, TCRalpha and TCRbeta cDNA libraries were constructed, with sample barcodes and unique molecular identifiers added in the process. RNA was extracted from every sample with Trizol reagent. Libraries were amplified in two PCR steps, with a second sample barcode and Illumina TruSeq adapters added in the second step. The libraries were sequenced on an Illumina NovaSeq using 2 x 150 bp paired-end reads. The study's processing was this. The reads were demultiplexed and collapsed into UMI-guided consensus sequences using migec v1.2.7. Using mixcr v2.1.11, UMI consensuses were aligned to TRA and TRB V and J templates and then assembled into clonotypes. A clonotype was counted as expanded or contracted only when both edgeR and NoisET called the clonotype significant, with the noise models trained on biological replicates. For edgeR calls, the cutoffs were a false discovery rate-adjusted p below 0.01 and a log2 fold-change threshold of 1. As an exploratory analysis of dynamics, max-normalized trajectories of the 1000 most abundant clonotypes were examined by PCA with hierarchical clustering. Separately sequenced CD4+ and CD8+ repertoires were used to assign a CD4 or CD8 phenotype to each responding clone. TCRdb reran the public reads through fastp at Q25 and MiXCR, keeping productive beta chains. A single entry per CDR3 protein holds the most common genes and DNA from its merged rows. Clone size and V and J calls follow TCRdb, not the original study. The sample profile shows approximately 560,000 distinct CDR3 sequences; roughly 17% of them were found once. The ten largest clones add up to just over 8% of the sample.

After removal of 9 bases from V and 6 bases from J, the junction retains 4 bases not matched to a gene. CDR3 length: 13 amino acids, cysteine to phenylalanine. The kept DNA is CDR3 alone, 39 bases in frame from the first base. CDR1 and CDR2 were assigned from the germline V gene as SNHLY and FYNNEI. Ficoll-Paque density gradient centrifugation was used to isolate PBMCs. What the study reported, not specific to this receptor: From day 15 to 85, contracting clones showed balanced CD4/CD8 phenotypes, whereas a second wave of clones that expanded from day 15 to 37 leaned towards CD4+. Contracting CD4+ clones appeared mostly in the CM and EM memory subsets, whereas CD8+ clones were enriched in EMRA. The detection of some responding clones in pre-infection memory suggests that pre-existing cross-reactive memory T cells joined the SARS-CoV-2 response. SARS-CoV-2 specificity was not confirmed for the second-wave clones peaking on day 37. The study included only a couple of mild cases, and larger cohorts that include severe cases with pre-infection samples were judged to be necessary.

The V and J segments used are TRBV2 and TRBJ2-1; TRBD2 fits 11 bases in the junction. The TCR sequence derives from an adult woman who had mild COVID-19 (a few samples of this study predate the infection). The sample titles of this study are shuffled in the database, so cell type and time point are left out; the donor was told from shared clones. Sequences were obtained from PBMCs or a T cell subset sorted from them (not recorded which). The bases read TGTGCCAGAGGACTAGCGGGTCGCAATGAGCAGTTCTTC. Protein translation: CARGLAGRNEQFF.